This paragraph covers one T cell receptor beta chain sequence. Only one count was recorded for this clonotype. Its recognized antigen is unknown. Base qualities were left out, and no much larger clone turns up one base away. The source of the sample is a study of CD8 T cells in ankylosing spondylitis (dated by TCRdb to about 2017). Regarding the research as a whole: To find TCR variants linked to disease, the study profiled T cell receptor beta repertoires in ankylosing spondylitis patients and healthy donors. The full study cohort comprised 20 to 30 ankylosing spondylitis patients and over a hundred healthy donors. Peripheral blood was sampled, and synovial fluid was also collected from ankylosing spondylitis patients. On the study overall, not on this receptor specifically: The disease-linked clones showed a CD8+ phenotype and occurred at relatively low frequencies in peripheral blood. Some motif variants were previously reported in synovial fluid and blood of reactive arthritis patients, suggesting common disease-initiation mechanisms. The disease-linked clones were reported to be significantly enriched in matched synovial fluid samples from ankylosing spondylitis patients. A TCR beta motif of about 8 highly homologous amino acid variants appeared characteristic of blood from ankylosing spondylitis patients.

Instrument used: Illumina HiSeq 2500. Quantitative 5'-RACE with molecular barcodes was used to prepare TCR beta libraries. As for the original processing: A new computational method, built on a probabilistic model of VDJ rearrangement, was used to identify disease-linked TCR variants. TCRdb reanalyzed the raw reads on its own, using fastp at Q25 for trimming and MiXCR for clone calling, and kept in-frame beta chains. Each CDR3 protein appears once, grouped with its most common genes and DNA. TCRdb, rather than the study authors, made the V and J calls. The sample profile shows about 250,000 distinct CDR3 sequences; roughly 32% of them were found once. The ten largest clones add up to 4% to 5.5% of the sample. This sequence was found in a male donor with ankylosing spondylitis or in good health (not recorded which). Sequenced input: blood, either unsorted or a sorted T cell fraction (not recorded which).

This receptor carries the CDR3 CASSSGPSNTGELFF. The nucleotide sequence reads as follows: TGCGCCAGCAGCTCCGGGCCCTCGAACACCGGGGAGCTGTTTTTT. The chain was built from TRBV5-1 and TRBJ2-2, with the D gene too uncertain to name. The germline V gene supplies CDR1 SGHRS and CDR2 YFSETQ. The CDR3 has 15 amino acids, counting the end cysteine and phenylalanine. Only the CDR3 DNA is retained, 45 bases long and in frame from the first base. The V end loses 3 bases and the J end loses 0 bases, and a stretch of 9 bases separates them.